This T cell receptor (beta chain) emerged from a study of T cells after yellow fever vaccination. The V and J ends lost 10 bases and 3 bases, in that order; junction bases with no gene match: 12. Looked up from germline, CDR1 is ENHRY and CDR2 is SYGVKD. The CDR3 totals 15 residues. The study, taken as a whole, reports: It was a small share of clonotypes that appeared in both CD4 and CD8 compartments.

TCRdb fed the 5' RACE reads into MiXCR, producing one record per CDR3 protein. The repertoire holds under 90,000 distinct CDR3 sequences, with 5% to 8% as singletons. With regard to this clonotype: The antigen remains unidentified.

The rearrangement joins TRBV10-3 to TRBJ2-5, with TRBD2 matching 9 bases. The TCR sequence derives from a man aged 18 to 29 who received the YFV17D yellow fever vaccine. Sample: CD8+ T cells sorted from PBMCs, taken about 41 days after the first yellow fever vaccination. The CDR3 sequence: CATEPGTSLKETQYF. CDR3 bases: TGTGCCACCGAACCGGGGACTAGCTTAAAAGAGACCCAGTACTTC.